This T cell receptor beta chain comes out of a study of cytomegalovirus exposure and HLA in healthy donors. Study results and limitations: Clonal expansion was found to be greater in HLA-associated TCR beta chains than in equally common others in a later analysis. TCR beta sequences reportedly predicted the HLA-A and HLA-B alleles of most subjects accurately. Most CMV-associated TCR beta chains appeared HLA-restricted in a later analysis.

Losses at the gene ends were 3 bases for V and 6 bases for J; bases not matched to a gene: 4. This CDR3 has 15 residues. Germline V gene lookup returns CDR1 SGHVS and CDR2 FQNEAQ. A single count supports this clone. What it binds is unknown. In the PCR, 60 Vbeta and 13 Jbeta primers were used. Produced via immunoSEQ multiplex PCR; TCRdb's table is partial and in-frame only. The table includes about 83,000 clones, roughly 79% detected once. The chain couples TRBV7-8 to TRBJ2-2, with 10 bases matching TRBD1. Sequenced: PBMCs. The source is a man between 18 and 29 years old in good health and CMV-seropositive. The CDR3 reads CASSFFGQGAGELFF. The CDR3 coding sequence is TGTGCCAGCAGCTTTTTCGGACAGGGGGCCGGGGAGCTGTTTTTT.